The T cell receptor (beta chain) under discussion was sequenced for a study of blood T cell repertoires in COVID-19. On the study more broadly: Sites in the United States, Italy and Spain provided acute and convalescent COVID-19 samples. In each case, the material was cDNA or gDNA derived from T cells, B-cell-depleted T cells, or PBMCs.

The table came from immunoSEQ multiplex PCR; TCRdb's copy has only in-frame clones and leaves some out. This repertoire shows roughly 60,000 clones, 92% found once; its top ten account for approximately 5.5%. The V gene lost 5 bases and the J gene lost 7 bases, with 21 bases spanning the gap. Germline CDR1 reads SGHTA; CDR2 reads FQGNSA. The length of the CDR3 is 16 residues. This TCR derives from a human donor in a cohort sampled during active COVID-19. The specimen sequenced was peripheral blood. V usage is TRBV7-2 and J usage is TRBJ2-1, with D perhaps matching TRBD1 (5 bases). CDR3 coding DNA: TGTGCCAGCAGCACCCCACCTCCGGGTAGGGGTAATGAGCAGTTCTTC. This translates into CASSTPPPGRGNEQFF. Full variable domain (rest looked up from reference TRBV7-2 and TRBJ2-1): GAGVSQSPSNKVTEKGKDVELRCDPISGHTALYWYRQSLGQGLEFLIYFQGNSAPDKSGLPSDRFSAERTGGSVSTLTIQRTQQEDSAVYLCASSTPPPGRGNEQFFGPGTRLTVL.